This note documents a single T cell receptor beta chain sequence. CDR1 is SEHNR, CDR2 FQNEAQ, per germline (reference sequence). The germline V and J ends were trimmed by 2 bases and 8 bases, with 12 bases remaining between them. This CDR3 is built from 13 residues. This record belongs to a study of blood T cells in healthy people across ages. Study overall: Template switching retrieved approximately one barcoded beta molecule for each two T cells.

Isolation recovered at least 6.5 million PBMCs from every sample. For the second PCR, which ran for about 6 to 11 cycles, a sample-barcoded 5' primer and a J-beta primer mix were used. Any given sample supplied a minimum of 3 million CDR3-containing paired-end reads. MiXCR, applied by TCRdb to the 5' RACE reads, yields one record per CDR3 protein. The table records approximately 1,700,000 distinct CDR3 sequences, roughly two fifths of them present only once. Sequencing input: blood. This clonotype was obtained from a human donor in good health. The J gene is TRBJ1-2, the V gene TRBV7-9, with a tentative D call TRBD1 (5 bases). CDR3 protein: CASSLYRSEGYTF. The CDR3 nucleotides read TGTGCCAGCAGCTTATACAGGTCCGAGGGCTACACCTTC.